Here is one T cell receptor beta chain with its context. Its antigen is still unknown. This sample stems from a study of blood T cells in healthy people across ages. Study-wide results and caveats: With naive T cell percentage, TCR beta diversity showed a strong correlation. It was held that diversity estimates obtained from one million T cells represented underestimates.

Trimming cost V 5 bases and J 6 bases, with 15 bases left between them. The CDR3 consists of 14 residues. Germline V gives CDR1 SGHTA, CDR2 FQGTGA. Then a second PCR, running roughly 6 to 11 cycles, was carried out with a sample-barcoded 5' primer and a J-beta primer mix. TCRdb recomputed calls from the 5' RACE reads with MiXCR, one row per CDR3 protein. The repertoire holds approximately 2,000,000 distinct CDR3 sequences, with about 39% as singletons. PBMCs were isolated at a quantity of at least 6.5 million per sample. Extraction of total RNA produced a minimum of 5.5 micrograms from each sample. The receptor comes from a human donor in good health. The chain has TRBV7-3 and TRBJ2-3, with D unresolved. The sequenced sample consisted of blood. The CDR3 loop is CASSPNTASDTQYF. The CDR3 bases are TGTGCCAGCAGCCCGAACACGGCGTCCGATACGCAGTATTTT.